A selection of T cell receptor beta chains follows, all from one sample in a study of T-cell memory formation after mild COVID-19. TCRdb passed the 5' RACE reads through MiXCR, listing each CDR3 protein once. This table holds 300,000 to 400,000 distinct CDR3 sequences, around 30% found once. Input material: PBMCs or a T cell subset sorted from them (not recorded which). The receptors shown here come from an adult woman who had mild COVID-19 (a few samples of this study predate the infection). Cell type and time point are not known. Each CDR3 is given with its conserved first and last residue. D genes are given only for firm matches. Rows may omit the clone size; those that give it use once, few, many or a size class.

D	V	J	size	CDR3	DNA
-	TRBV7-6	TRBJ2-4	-	CASSPGHGLIQYF	TGTGCCAGCAGCCCGGGACACGGGCTCATTCAGTACTTC
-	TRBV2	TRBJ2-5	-	CASSDLTVMETQYF	TGTGCCAGCAGTGATTTAACCGTAATGGAGACCCAGTACTTC
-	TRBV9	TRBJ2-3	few	CASSVDQRYTDTQYF	TGTGCCAGCAGCGTAGACCAAAGATACACAGATACGCAGTATTTT
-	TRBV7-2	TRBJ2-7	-	CASSLDRQQQYF	TGTGCCAGCAGCTTGGACAGACAGCAGCAGTACTTC
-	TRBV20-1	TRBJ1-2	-	CSARDEGTYGYTF	TGCAGTGCTAGAGATGAGGGTACCTATGGCTACACCTTC
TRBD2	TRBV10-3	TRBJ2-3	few	CAISEAGGTDTQYF	TGTGCCATCAGTGAAGCGGGGGGCACAGATACGCAGTATTTT
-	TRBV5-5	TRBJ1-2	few	CASSLEEGYYGYTF	TGTGCCAGCAGCTTGGAAGAGGGATACTATGGCTACACCTTC
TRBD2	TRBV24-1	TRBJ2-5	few	CATSDWGTSSETQYF	TGTGCCACCAGTGATTGGGGGACTAGCTCCGAGACCCAGTACTTC
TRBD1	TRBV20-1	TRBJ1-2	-	CSARHDRAYGYTF	TGCAGTGCTAGACACGACAGGGCGTATGGCTACACCTTC
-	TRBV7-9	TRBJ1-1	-	CASSLAAGLNTEAFF	TGTGCCAGCAGCTTAGCAGCGGGACTGAACACTGAAGCTTTCTTT
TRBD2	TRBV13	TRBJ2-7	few	CASSEGLAGGPDEQYF	TGTGCCAGCAGCGAGGGACTAGCGGGAGGGCCAGACGAGCAGTACTTC
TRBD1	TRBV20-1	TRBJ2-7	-	CSAKGQGVYEQYF	TGCAGTGCTAAGGGACAGGGGGTTTACGAGCAGTACTTC
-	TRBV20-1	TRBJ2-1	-	CSARGLVVGNEQFF	TGCAGTGCTAGAGGACTAGTCGTCGGCAATGAGCAGTTCTTC
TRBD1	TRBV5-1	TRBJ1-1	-	CASSSPVTGVRTEAFF	TGCGCCAGCAGCAGCCCAGTCACAGGGGTTCGCACTGAAGCTTTCTTT
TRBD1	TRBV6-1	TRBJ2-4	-	CASNTGGAGNIQYF	TGTGCCAGCAACACAGGGGGCGCGGGAAACATTCAGTACTTC
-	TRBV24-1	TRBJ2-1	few	CATSEWDEQFF	TGTGCCACCAGTGAATGGGACGAGCAGTTCTTC
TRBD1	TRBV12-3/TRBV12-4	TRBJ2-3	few	CASSRGRRDRGYGDTQYF	TGTGCCAGCAGCCGTGGCCGCCGGGACAGGGGATATGGAGATACGCAGTATTTT
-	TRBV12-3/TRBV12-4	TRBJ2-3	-	CASAPGGTDTQYF	TGTGCCAGCGCCCCGGGTGGAACAGATACGCAGTATTTT
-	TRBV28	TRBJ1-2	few	CASRDKGLYYGYTF	TGTGCCAGCCGAGACAAGGGGCTATACTATGGCTACACCTTC
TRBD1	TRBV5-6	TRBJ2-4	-	CASSLAWTGGRNIQYF	TGTGCCAGCAGCTTGGCCTGGACAGGGGGCCGGAACATTCAGTACTTC
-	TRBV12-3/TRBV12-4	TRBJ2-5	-	CASSFTPKETQYF	TGTGCCAGCAGTTTTACACCTAAAGAGACCCAGTACTTC
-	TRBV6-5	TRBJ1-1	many	CASSYRNTEAFF	TGTGCCAGCAGTTACAGGAACACTGAAGCTTTCTTT
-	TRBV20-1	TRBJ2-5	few	CSASLAGLETQYF	TGCAGTGCTAGCCTAGCTGGGCTAGAGACCCAGTACTTC
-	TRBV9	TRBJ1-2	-	CASSAGGDDRLGGYTF	TGTGCCAGCAGCGCTGGAGGCGATGACAGGCTCGGTGGCTACACCTTC
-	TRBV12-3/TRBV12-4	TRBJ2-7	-	CASSLGALNEQYF	TGTGCCAGCAGTCTGGGGGCACTCAACGAGCAGTACTTC
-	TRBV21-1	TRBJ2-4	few	CASSKGGLAKNIQYF	TGTGCCAGCAGCAAAGGGGGGTTAGCCAAAAACATTCAGTACTTC
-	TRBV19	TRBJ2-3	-	CASRTTDTQYF	TGTGCCAGTAGGACGACAGATACGCAGTATTTT
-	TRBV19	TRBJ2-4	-	CATRSGNIQYF	TGTGCCACCAGGTCCGGTAACATTCAGTACTTC
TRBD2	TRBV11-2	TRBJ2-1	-	CASSPGRLAGGLPVINEQFF	TGTGCCAGCAGCCCAGGCCGGCTAGCGGGAGGGTTACCAGTTATCAATGAGCAGTTCTTC
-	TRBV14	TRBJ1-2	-	CASSPRRLNGYTF	TGTGCCAGCAGCCCGCGCAGGTTGAATGGCTACACCTTC
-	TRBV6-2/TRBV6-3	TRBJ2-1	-	CATLGGLVANEQFF	TGTGCCACCCTGGGGGGGCTAGTGGCCAATGAGCAGTTCTTC
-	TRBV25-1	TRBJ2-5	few	CASSEWGRETQYF	TGTGCCAGCAGTGAATGGGGACGGGAGACCCAGTACTTC
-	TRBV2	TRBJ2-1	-	CARRAARSPYNEQFF	TGTGCCAGACGGGCGGCCCGCTCCCCTTACAATGAGCAGTTCTTC
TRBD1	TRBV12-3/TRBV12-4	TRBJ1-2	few	CASSAQGQIYGYTF	TGTGCCAGCAGTGCCCAGGGACAGATCTATGGCTACACCTTC
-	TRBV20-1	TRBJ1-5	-	CSASRRVSNQPQHF	TGCAGTGCTAGTCGCAGGGTTAGCAATCAGCCCCAGCATTTT
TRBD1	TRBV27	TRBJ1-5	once	CASRPLTGVDQPQHF	TGTGCCAGCAGACCGCTGACAGGGGTGGATCAGCCCCAGCATTTT
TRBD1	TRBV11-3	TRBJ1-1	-	CASSKDRTNTEAFF	TGTGCCAGCAGTAAGGACAGGACGAACACTGAAGCTTTCTTT
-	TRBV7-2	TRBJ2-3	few	CASSGIGLAVGDTQYF	TGTGCCAGCAGTGGGATCGGACTGGCTGTGGGAGATACGCAGTATTTT
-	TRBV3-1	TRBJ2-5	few	CASSQGDYNQETQYF	TGTGCCAGCAGCCAAGGAGATTACAACCAAGAGACCCAGTACTTC
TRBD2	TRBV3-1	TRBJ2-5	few	CASSRSGEETQYF	TGTGCCAGCAGCCGTAGCGGGGAAGAGACCCAGTACTTC
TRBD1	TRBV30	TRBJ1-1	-	CAWSVLLRQGFTEAFF	TGTGCCTGGAGTGTACTCTTAAGACAGGGGTTCACTGAAGCTTTCTTT
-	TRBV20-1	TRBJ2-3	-	CSARGDSPGDTQYF	TGCAGTGCTAGGGGGGACTCTCCGGGCGATACGCAGTATTTT
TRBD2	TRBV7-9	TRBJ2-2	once	CASSPYRKFQRENTGELFF	TGTGCCAGCAGCCCCTATAGGAAGTTTCAGCGGGAGAACACCGGGGAGCTGTTTTTT
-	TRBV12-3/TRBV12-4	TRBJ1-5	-	CASSAGTANQPQHF	TGTGCCAGCAGTGCCGGGACGGCGAATCAGCCCCAGCATTTT
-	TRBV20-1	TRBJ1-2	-	CSARDLSSYGYTF	TGCAGTGCTAGAGATTTGTCCAGCTATGGCTACACCTTC
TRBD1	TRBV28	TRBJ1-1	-	CASSPSTGKGTEAFF	TGTGCCAGCAGTCCTTCGACAGGGAAGGGCACTGAAGCTTTCTTT